The clone carrying this TCR beta chain ranks as medium-sized (0.01 to 0.1%). These data belong to a study of sequential checkpoint blockade in melanoma. Study-level information: Under 25 patients had matched tumor biopsies before treatment and at week 13 after nivolumab or ipilimumab alone.

Sequencing used immunoSEQ multiplex PCR; TCRdb keeps in-frame clones, though not all of them. The sample lists 5,000 to 6,500 clones; approximately 24% were seen once. Trimming took off 2 bases at V and 0 bases at J, with 13 bases between the two ends. This CDR3 comprises 16 residues. Noted treatment: randomized to nivolumab then ipilimumab (arm A) or the reverse (arm B). The V gene is TRBV23-1, the J gene TRBJ1-2; D is ambiguous. TRBV23-1 is marked as an open reading frame, function uncertain. This TCR was sampled from a human donor with melanoma. Sequenced material: tumor tissue (inferred from file names), taken from a patient given nivolumab and ipilimumab in sequence. Written as DNA, the CDR3 is TGCGCCAGCAGTCAAGAGTGGAACCAAGCTAACTATGGCTACACCTTC. Protein product: CASSQEWNQANYGYTF.